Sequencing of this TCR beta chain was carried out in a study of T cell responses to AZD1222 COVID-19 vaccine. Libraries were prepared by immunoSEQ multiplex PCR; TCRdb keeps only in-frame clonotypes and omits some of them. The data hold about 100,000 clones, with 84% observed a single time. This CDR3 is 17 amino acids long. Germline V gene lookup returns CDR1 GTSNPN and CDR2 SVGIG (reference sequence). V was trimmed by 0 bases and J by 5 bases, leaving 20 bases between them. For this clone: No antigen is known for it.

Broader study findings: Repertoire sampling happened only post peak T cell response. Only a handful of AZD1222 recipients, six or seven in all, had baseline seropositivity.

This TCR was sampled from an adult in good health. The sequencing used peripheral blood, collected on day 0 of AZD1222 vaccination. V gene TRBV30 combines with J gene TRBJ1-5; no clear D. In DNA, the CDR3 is TGTGCCTGGAGTGTATTTCCGCCAGCAATGATAGATCAGCCCCAGCATTTT. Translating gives CAWSVFPPAMIDQPQHF.